The 27 T cell receptor beta chains presented below share a single source sample, sequenced in a study of human T cells and chemical hapten exposure. Described time point: patch test 3, about 24 weeks after DPC sensitization. The treatment denotes: therapeutic diphenylcyclopropenone sensitization with weekly scalp DPC. TCRdb called the RACE reads again in MiXCR, with one record for every CDR3 protein. The table shows approximately 71,000 distinct CDR3 sequences, with more than 9.5% occurring only once. The specimen was whole blood, collected in connection with sensitization to the hapten diphenylcyclopropenone (DPC). These receptor sequences come from a woman in her 50s with alopecia areata. Some clones in this sample may be carry-over from other donors' samples.

At least ten counts were recorded for this clonotype. This chain joins TRBV4-1 and TRBJ1-5; D is undetermined. The germline gives CDR1 MGHRA, CDR2 YSYEKL. The V and J ends lost 0 bases and 6 bases respectively, with 9 bases between them. The CDR3 has 14 residues. This CDR3 reads CASSQETNRQPQHF. In DNA form, the CDR3 reads TGCGCCAGCAGCCAAGAAACTAATCGTCAGCCCCAGCATTTT.

This clonotype occurred many times. The J gene is TRBJ1-5, the V gene TRBV2; maybe TRBD1 (5 bases). The CDR3 spans 13 residues. V was trimmed by 7 bases and J by 7 bases, leaving 14 bases between them. Germline V lookup: CDR1 SNHLY, CDR2 FYNNEI. The CDR3 nucleotides read TGTGCCAGCACGTCCACAGGTTCACAGCCCCAGCATTTT. Amino acid sequence: CASTSTGSQPQHF.

The table lists this clonotype with a few counts. The CDR3 reads CASSHPGQHDSSYNEQFF. CDR3 DNA: TGTGCCAGCAGCCACCCGGGCCAACATGATAGCTCCTACAATGAGCAGTTCTTC. The rearrangement joins TRBV7-9 to TRBJ2-1; D uncertain. The CDR3 sequence is 18 residues long. V was shortened by 5 bases and J by 0 bases, with 20 bases between the two germline ends. In germline, CDR1 is SEHNR, CDR2 FQNEAQ (reference sequence).

This clonotype was seen many times. The chain recombines TRBV7-9 with TRBJ2-7, with D perhaps TRBD1 (6 bases). The germline CDR1 and CDR2 sequences are SEHNR and FQNEAQ (reference sequence). The CDR3 spans 13 residues. The V end was cut by 5 bases, the J end by 5 bases, with 13 bases between. The CDR3 DNA follows: TGTGCCAGCAGCCCCTACAGGGACGACGAGCAGTACTTC. This codes for CASSPYRDDEQYF.

The rearrangement uses TRBV5-6 and TRBJ1-6, with D perhaps matching TRBD1 (5 bases). V dropped 3 bases and J dropped 7 bases, with 14 bases sitting between them. The CDR3 has 15 amino acids. In germline, CDR1 is SGHDT, CDR2 YYEEEE. The CDR3 spells CASSWRGASNSPLHF. Here the CDR3 DNA reads TGTGCCAGCAGCTGGCGAGGGGCAAGCAATTCACCCCTCCACTTT.

This clonotype was detected only a few times. The V and J genes are TRBV5-1 and TRBJ1-1; no reliable D call. V lost 3 bases and J 5 bases, leaving 14 bases between the germline ends. CDR3 size: 14 residues. From germline, CDR1 is SGHRS and CDR2 YFSETQ. CDR3 nucleotide sequence: TGCGCCAGCAGCTATCTACGGGTTTCAACTGAAGCTTTCTTT. The encoded protein is CASSYLRVSTEAFF.

This clonotype was recorded at least ten times. The chain carries TRBV6-6 and TRBJ1-1; weak D call: TRBD1 (5 bases). Germline V CDR1 and CDR2: MNHNY, SVGAGI (reference sequence). The CDR3 is made up of 15 amino acids. Trimming stripped 6 bases from V and 5 bases from J, with 19 bases between. CDR3 protein: CASSSGTPAGTEAFF. DNA of the CDR3: TGTGCCAGCAGCTCCGGGACTCCGGCGGGGACTGAAGCTTTCTTT.

This clonotype was seen a handful of times. This chain links TRBV27 with TRBJ2-7, with 9 bases that match TRBD2. Germline loops: CDR1 MNHEY, CDR2 SMNVEV (reference sequence). The CDR3 is 14 amino acids. Unmatched junction bases numbered 7, after V lost 2 bases and J lost 8 bases. The DNA for the CDR3 is TGTGCCAGCAGTTTAATGCCTAGCGGGATGAAGCAGTACTTC. Amino acid sequence: CASSLMPSGMKQYF.

This clonotype was recorded a few times. V and J are TRBV2 and TRBJ1-3; D is unclear. This CDR3 has 15 amino acids. V lost 5 bases and J lost 4, with 15 bases in between. The germline CDR1 and CDR2 sequences are SNHLY and FYNNEI. Written as DNA, the CDR3 is TGTGCCAGCAGTTCCGCCTCCGGTGGAGGAAACACCATATATTTT. It encodes CASSSASGGGNTIYF.

This clonotype was seen at least ten times. The rearrangement links TRBV20-1 to TRBJ2-1, with a possible D match to TRBD1 (6 bases). V was cut by 5 bases and J by 7 bases, with 18 bases left in between. The CDR3 loop spans 14 amino acids. The V gene's germline CDR1 is DFQATT and CDR2 SNEGSKA (reference sequence). For the CDR3, the DNA is TGCAGTGCTGTAGACAGGATCAATCCAAATGAGCAGTTCTTC. It is translated as CSAVDRINPNEQFF.

The chain links TRBV28 to TRBJ1-2; 10 bases are shared with TRBD1. The CDR3 has 16 amino acids. Looked up from germline, CDR1 is MDHEN and CDR2 is SYDVKM. J gave up 7 bases and V 6 bases, and 14 bases lay outside the gene matches. CDR3 amino acids: CASSIPSMGQGIGYTF. The CDR3 nucleotides are TGTGCCAGCAGCATCCCCAGCATGGGACAGGGGATTGGCTACACCTTC.

This clonotype was counted a single time. In nucleotides, the CDR3 is TGTGCCAGCGGCCGCGGACTAGCGGGGGACAATGAGCAGTTCTTC. Translated: CASGRGLAGDNEQFF. J is TRBJ2-1 and V is TRBV4-2; 13 bases match TRBD2. Germline CDR1 reads LGHNA; CDR2 reads YNFKEQ. Trimming took 8 bases from V and 5 from J; bases not matched to a gene: 6. The CDR3 runs to 15 residues.

The rearrangement joins TRBV11-2 to TRBJ2-3, with D uncertain. CDR1 is SGHAT and CDR2 is FQNNGV in the germline V gene. The V gene lost 5 bases and the J gene lost 2 bases, with 14 bases spanning the gap. This CDR3 spans 15 amino acids. The CDR3 spells CASSPKTVYTDTQYF. The CDR3, as DNA: TGTGCCAGCAGCCCGAAAACCGTGTACACAGATACGCAGTATTTT.

The sample holds many counts of this clonotype. The chain links TRBV2 to TRBJ1-2, with a possible D match to TRBD1 (5 bases). Trimming pared 5 bases from V and 6 bases from J, leaving 19 bases between. There are 15 residues in the CDR3. Germline CDR1 and CDR2: SNHLY and FYNNEI. The CDR3 DNA reads as TGTGCCAGCAGTTGGGGACGAACAAGAGCGGATGGCTACACCTTC. This gives the protein CASSWGRTRADGYTF.

V and J are TRBV20-1 and TRBJ1-5, with TRBD1 identical over 10 bases. The CDR3 sequence is 18 residues long. Looked up from germline, CDR1 is DFQATT and CDR2 is SNEGSKA (reference sequence). The trim removed 0 bases at V and 1 base at J, leaving 9 bases unmatched. The CDR3 bases are TGCAGTGCTAGAGATTGGGACAGGGGCCTTCGAAGCAATCAGCCCCAGCATTTT. Translating it yields CSARDWDRGLRSNQPQHF.

This clonotype was seen many times. J is TRBJ1-2 and V is TRBV4-1; a possible D gene is TRBD1 (6 bases). The length of the CDR3 is 13 residues. Germline V gene sequence: CDR1 MGHRA, CDR2 YSYEKL. The V end was cut by 4 bases, the J end by 3 bases, with 9 bases between. Here the CDR3 reads CASSPGQHYGYTF. The CDR3 DNA reads TGCGCCAGCAGCCCTGGACAGCACTATGGCTACACCTTC.

J is TRBJ2-3 and V is TRBV18; no firm D call. V gave up 5 bases and J gave up 6 bases, with 6 bases separating them. Germline CDR1 and CDR2: KGHSH and LQKENI. This CDR3 contains 11 residues. This chain's CDR3 is CASSSKDTQYF. The CDR3 DNA reads TGTGCCAGCTCAAGTAAGGATACGCAGTATTTT. The full variable domain, in which reference TRBV18 and TRBJ2-3 provide the parts outside the CDR3, is NAGVMQNPRHLVRRRGQEARLRCSPMKGHSHVYWYRQLPEEGLKFMVYLQKENIIDESGMPKERFSAEFPKEGPSILRIQQVVRGDSAAYFCASSSKDTQYFGPGTRLTVL.

This clonotype was seen many times. The V and J genes are TRBV18 and TRBJ2-2, with D maybe TRBD1 (6 bases). The V end lost 3 bases, the J end lost 0 bases, and 8 bases lay between the germline ends. Per germline, CDR1 KGHSH and CDR2 LQKENI. The CDR3 contains 15 residues. The CDR3 loop reads CASSPGHSNTGELFF. CDR3 coding DNA: TGTGCCAGCTCACCGGGACACTCGAACACCGGGGAGCTGTTTTTT.

In its sample, this clonotype was seen a few times. V is TRBV5-6 and J is TRBJ1-5; no reliable D call. V dropped 0 bases and J dropped 3 bases, with 7 bases sitting between them. CDR1 is SGHDT, CDR2 YYEEEE, per germline. The CDR3 contains 14 residues. The CDR3 loop reads CASSLAGNNQPQHF. CDR3 coding DNA: TGTGCCAGCAGCTTGGCAGGTAACAATCAGCCCCAGCATTTT.

This clonotype has at least ten counts. The gene calls are TRBV18 and TRBJ2-5, with D uncertain. Germline loops: CDR1 KGHSH, CDR2 LQKENI. With 3 bases removed from V and 5 bases from J, the gap between germline ends came to 25 bases. The length of the CDR3 is 18 residues. The CDR3 DNA reads as TGTGCCAGCTCACCGCGCGTGTACCAACGAAGACCGGAGGAGACCCAGTACTTC. Its translation is CASSPRVYQRRPEETQYF.

The CDR3 loop reads CASSPAAMGQSLTEAFF. The CDR3 region has the DNA TGTGCCAGCTCACCAGCCGCGATGGGACAGTCCCTCACTGAAGCTTTCTTT. This chain connects TRBV18 to TRBJ1-1; 7 bases agree with TRBD1. The germline CDR1 and CDR2 sequences are KGHSH and LQKENI. The CDR3 extends over 17 amino acids. V was pared by 2 bases and J by 4 bases, with 13 bases of the junction left unmatched.

In its sample, this clonotype was seen a few times. V usage is TRBV19 and J usage is TRBJ1-5; D might be TRBD1 (5 bases). Trimming stripped 5 bases from V and 7 bases from J, with 15 bases between. The CDR3 is 14 amino acids. Per the germline V gene, CDR1 is LNHDA and CDR2 is SQIVND (reference sequence). The chain's CDR3 is CASSPGTARQPQHF. The DNA of the CDR3 is TGTGCCAGTAGTCCCGGGACGGCGCGACAGCCCCAGCATTTT.

The V and J genes are TRBV7-9 and TRBJ1-5; D perhaps matches TRBD1 (5 bases). With 4 bases removed from V and 3 bases from J, the gap between germline ends came to 16 bases. This CDR3 is built from 16 residues. Germline-derived CDR1 and CDR2 are SEHNR and FQNEAQ (reference sequence). CDR3 nucleotides: TGTGCCAGCAGCTCGTCCGGGGGAGGTTACAATCAGCCCCAGCATTTT. Its protein product is CASSSSGGGYNQPQHF.

This clonotype showed up many times. The chain employs TRBV4-3 and TRBJ2-7; unclear D gene. V shed 3 bases and J shed 0 bases, with 21 bases lying between them. Per germline, CDR1 LGHNA and CDR2 YSLEER. This CDR3 has 18 residues. This chain's CDR3 is CASSQYPLGISDSYEQYF. In nucleotides, the CDR3 is TGCGCCAGCAGCCAGTACCCCTTGGGCATCTCCGACTCCTACGAGCAGTACTTC.

This chain joins TRBV29-1 and TRBJ1-2, with D perhaps TRBD1 (6 bases). The germline V gene encodes CDR1 SQVTM and CDR2 ANQGSEA. The CDR3 spans 14 residues. Between the trimmed V and J ends, which lost 0 bases and 5 bases, there was a span of 13 bases. CDR3 amino acids: CSVEDQGRGYGYTF. The CDR3 DNA sequence: TGCAGCGTTGAAGATCAGGGCAGGGGTTATGGCTACACCTTC.

This clonotype occurred many times. CDR3 sequence: CASSPGASGSNQPQHF. CDR3 DNA: TGTGCCAGCAGCCCCGGGGCGAGTGGTAGCAATCAGCCCCAGCATTTT. The chain employs TRBV11-2 and TRBJ1-5; the D gene is possibly TRBD1 (5 bases). There are 16 residues in the CDR3. Germline V gene data show CDR1 as SGHAT and CDR2 as FQNNGV. V dropped 5 bases and J dropped 0 bases, with 14 bases sitting between them.

This clonotype was seen a handful of times. This sequence joins TRBV7-2 and TRBJ1-2; D not resolved. Germline assignment: CDR1 SGHTA and CDR2 FQGNSA. Trimming took off 1 base at V and 5 bases at J, with 5 bases between the two ends. This CDR3 contains 12 residues. CDR3 sequence (DNA): TGTGCCAGCAGCTTAGAACAATATGGCTACACCTTC. It specifies CASSLEQYGYTF.